This TCR beta chain was identified in a study of cytomegalovirus exposure and HLA in healthy donors. V lost 5 bases, J lost 6 bases, and 6 bases stayed unmatched. Germline CDR1 LNHDA, CDR2 SQIVND (reference sequence). This CDR3 has 14 amino acids. About this clone: The antigen remains unidentified.

General study points: The study recorded 150 to 200 TCR beta chains that were cytomegalovirus-associated.

A multiplex PCR was run with 60 Vbeta primers and 13 Jbeta primers. Assay: immunoSEQ multiplex PCR; the TCRdb copy retains only in-frame clones and omits some. This table holds roughly 150,000 clones, around 80% found once. The TCR sequence derives from a male donor in good health and CMV-seronegative. Sample: PBMCs. The J gene is TRBJ2-1, the V gene TRBV19; 8 nucleotides line up with TRBD1. CDR3 protein: CASSRGQDLNEQFF. The CDR3 coding sequence is TGTGCCAGTAGTCGGGGACAGGACCTCAATGAGCAGTTCTTC.